This passage covers 23 T cell receptor beta chains from one sample sequenced in a study of blood T cell repertoires in COVID-19. Method: immunoSEQ multiplex PCR; TCRdb's copy keeps in-frame clones and lacks some. The table records 250,000 to 300,000 clones, 70% to 90% of them present only once. Sample: peripheral blood. The receptors shown here come from a woman in her sixties with COVID-19, enrolled during active disease.

This chain links TRBV30 with TRBJ1-5; D gene uncertain. Germline assignment: CDR1 GTSNPN and CDR2 SVGIG (reference sequence). Trimming stripped 1 base from V and 5 bases from J, with 12 bases between. CDR3 length: 14 residues. This CDR3 is CAWSGGGEYQPQHF. The CDR3 DNA reads TGTGCCTGGAGTGGAGGTGGAGAGTATCAGCCCCAGCATTTT.

This chain joins TRBV10-3 and TRBJ2-7, with D maybe TRBD2 (5 bases). Germline CDR1 ENHRY, CDR2 SYGVKD. V lost 3 bases and J lost 4, with 10 bases in between. CDR3 length: 13 residues. Here the CDR3 reads CAISEEGKYEQYF. The CDR3 nucleotides are TGTGCCATCAGTGAAGAGGGAAAGTACGAGCAGTACTTC.

The J gene is TRBJ2-5, the V gene TRBV3-1 (or the pseudogene TRBV3-2), with D perhaps TRBD2 (6 bases). Trimming cost V 3 bases and J 5 bases, with 7 bases left between them. CDR3 length: 12 residues. The germline V gene has CDR1 LGHDT and CDR2 YNNKEL (reference sequence). In DNA, the CDR3 is TGTGCCAGCAGCCACGGAGGGGAGACCCAGTACTTC. It yields the protein CASSHGGETQYF.

This clone was detected once. This chain links TRBV30 with TRBJ2-2; D is perhaps TRBD2 (5 bases). CDR1 is GTSNPN, CDR2 SVGIG, per germline (reference sequence). The CDR3 extends over 15 amino acids. The V and J ends lost 0 bases and 1 base respectively, with 9 bases between them. The chain's CDR3 is CAWSVPRENTGELFF. The CDR3 DNA sequence: TGTGCCTGGAGTGTACCCCGGGAGAACACCGGGGAGCTGTTTTTT.

The CDR3 region is CATSDRVSGDEQFF. The CDR3 DNA reads TGTGCCACCAGTGATCGGGTGTCCGGGGATGAGCAGTTCTTC. The chain uses TRBV24-1 and TRBJ2-1, with D perhaps TRBD2 (5 bases). V shed 3 bases and J shed 8 bases, with 13 bases lying between them. Germline loops: CDR1 KGHDR, CDR2 SFDVKD. The CDR3 contains 14 residues.

The CDR3 DNA is TGTGCCAGCAGCTTAGCGGGAGGCACCTACGAGCAGTACTTC. As protein: CASSLAGGTYEQYF. The V gene is TRBV11-3, the J gene TRBJ2-7; 7 nucleotides line up with TRBD2. The CDR3 covers 14 residues. Unmatched junction bases numbered 2, after V lost 1 base and J lost 2 bases. Germline loops: CDR1 SGHNT, CDR2 YENEEA.

The rearrangement joins TRBV28 to TRBJ2-7; TRBD1 is a possible D gene (6 bases). CDR3 size: 14 residues. Trimming pared 2 bases from V and 3 bases from J, leaving 11 bases between. Germline V gives CDR1 MDHEN, CDR2 SYDVKM. The CDR3 nucleotides are TGTGCCAGCAGTTTAGGTGGCAGGGGCTACGAGCAGTACTTC. Amino acids: CASSLGGRGYEQYF.

This clone was counted between two and nine times. The chain combines TRBV18 with TRBJ2-1; no clear D. This CDR3 contains 13 residues. The germline CDR1 and CDR2 sequences are KGHSH and LQKENI. Trimming pared 4 bases from V and 0 bases from J, leaving 4 bases between. The CDR3 bases are TGTGCCAGCTCACGAGCCTCCTACAATGAGCAGTTCTTC. Translated, it gives CASSRASYNEQFF.

This clone was observed a few times. The chain uses TRBV28 and TRBJ2-7; tentatively, D is TRBD1 (5 bases). V lost 3 bases to trimming and J lost 1 base, with 13 bases between them. The CDR3 length is 15 residues. Per the germline V gene, CDR1 is MDHEN and CDR2 is SYDVKM. CDR3 in DNA: TGTGCCAGCAGTTTTACGTGGGGCAGTTCCTACGAGCAGTACTTC. This encodes CASSFTWGSSYEQYF.

The chain links TRBV7-3 to TRBJ2-2, with TRBD2 matching 7 bases. Germline CDR1 is SGHTA and CDR2 is FQGTGA. After removal of 5 bases from V and 6 bases from J, the junction contained 15 bases not matched to a gene. The CDR3 is 17 residues long. The CDR3 nucleotides read TGTGCCAGCAGCCCTCAGGGTCGGGGAGGGATGGCCGGGGAGCTGTTTTTT. This sequence encodes CASSPQGRGGMAGELFF.

The chain is built from TRBV12-3 or TRBV12-4 and TRBJ2-5, with a tentative D call TRBD1 (5 bases). V was cut by 0 bases and J by 4 bases, with 6 bases left in between. CDR3 length equals 13 residues. The DNA of the CDR3 is TGTGCCAGCAGTTTAGCAGGGGCAGAGACCCAGTACTTC. Its protein product is CASSLAGAETQYF.

The rearrangement joins TRBV19 to TRBJ1-5, with 8 nucleotides matching TRBD1. With 5 bases clipped from V and 3 bases from J, the junction kept 6 bases outside the gene matches. Germline CDR1 and CDR2: LNHDA and SQIVND (reference sequence). The CDR3 length is 15 residues. The CDR3 DNA reads as TGTGCCAGTAGTCGCGGGACAGGAAACAATCAGCCCCAGCATTTT. Translating it yields CASSRGTGNNQPQHF.

The CDR3 region has the DNA TGTGCCAGCAGCTTAGAGCGTAGCGGGAGGCAGTACTTC. It encodes CASSLERSGRQYF. The genes are TRBV7-2 and TRBJ2-7, with 9 bases that match TRBD2. The germline gives CDR1 SGHTA, CDR2 FQGNSA. J was trimmed by 9 bases and V by 1 base; bases with no gene match: 4. The CDR3 totals 13 residues.

The chain's CDR3 is CASRPRGSGSTDTQYF. In DNA, the CDR3 is TGTGCCAGCAGGCCCAGGGGTAGCGGGAGCACAGATACGCAGTATTTT. The rearrangement uses TRBV7-2 and TRBJ2-3, with D possibly matching TRBD2 (7 bases). The germline gives CDR1 SGHTA, CDR2 FQGNSA. The CDR3 consists of 16 residues. V gave up 6 bases and J gave up 0 bases, with 16 bases separating them.

The chain joins TRBV27 to TRBJ1-1; tentatively, D is TRBD1 (5 bases). The V and J ends lost 2 bases and 0 bases respectively, with 10 bases between them. Germline V CDR1 and CDR2: MNHEY, SMNVEV (reference sequence). This CDR3 comprises 15 residues. CDR3 sequence (DNA): TGTGCCAGCAGTTTACGAGGGGACTTGAACACTGAAGCTTTCTTT. Its translation is CASSLRGDLNTEAFF.

The rearrangement joins TRBV27 to TRBJ1-2, with D maybe TRBD1 (5 bases). Germline values: CDR1 MNHEY, CDR2 SMNVEV (reference sequence). V lost 5 bases to trimming and J lost 6 bases, with 22 bases between them. The CDR3 contains 16 residues. CDR3 region: CASSILPAGRSDGYTF. CDR3 coding DNA: TGTGCCAGCAGTATCCTGCCCGCAGGGAGGTCTGATGGCTACACCTTC.

This clone showed up just once. The gene calls are TRBV7-8 and TRBJ2-2, with 7 bases that match TRBD1. The V gene's germline CDR1 is SGHVS and CDR2 FQNEAQ. After removal of 3 bases from V and 0 bases from J, the junction contained 1 base not matched to a gene. The CDR3 loop spans 15 amino acids. This chain's CDR3 is CASSLTGTNTGELFF. CDR3 DNA sequence: TGTGCCAGCAGCTTGACAGGGACGAACACCGGGGAGCTGTTTTTT.

The chain couples TRBV18 to TRBJ1-1; D gene ambiguous. In germline, CDR1 is KGHSH, CDR2 LQKENI. V was cut by 6 bases and J by 1 base, with 9 bases left in between. The CDR3 consists of 13 residues. The CDR3 loop reads CASSMAENTEAFF. The CDR3 DNA reads TGTGCCAGCTCCATGGCGGAGAACACTGAAGCTTTCTTT.

The chain uses TRBV7-2 and TRBJ1-4; D ambiguous. Trimming pared 2 bases from V and 4 bases from J, leaving 14 bases between. Germline V gene data show CDR1 as SGHTA and CDR2 as FQGNSA. The CDR3 extends over 16 amino acids. CDR3 in DNA: TGTGCCAGCAGCTTAATGACACCGAGCTATAATGAAAAACTGTTTTTT. Protein product: CASSLMTPSYNEKLFF.

A few counts support this clone. The gene calls are TRBV4-1 and TRBJ2-7; tentative D call: TRBD2 (6 bases). The CDR3 runs 16 residues. Trimming left V 1 base short and J 0 bases short, with 13 bases between. Germline loops: CDR1 MGHRA, CDR2 YSYEKL. CDR3: CASSQVAGSISYEQYF. Here the CDR3 DNA reads TGCGCCAGCAGCCAAGTTGCGGGATCAATCTCCTACGAGCAGTACTTC.

The chain combines TRBV19 with TRBJ2-7; tentative D call: TRBD2 (5 bases). The germline V gene encodes CDR1 LNHDA and CDR2 SQIVND (reference sequence). V shed 2 bases and J shed 6 bases, with 14 bases lying between them. This CDR3 contains 14 residues. CDR3 in amino acids: CASSITEWTREQYF. In DNA, the CDR3 is TGTGCCAGTAGTATAACGGAATGGACTCGCGAGCAGTACTTC.

The chain is built from TRBV3-1 (or the pseudogene TRBV3-2) and TRBJ1-5; the D gene is possibly TRBD1 (5 bases). Germline V CDR1 and CDR2: LGHDT, YNNKEL (reference sequence). The CDR3 runs 16 residues. Between the trimmed V and J ends, which lost 2 bases and 2 bases, there was a span of 13 bases. CDR3 sequence (DNA): TGTGCCAGCAGCCAAAGGGCCGGGGGAGGCAATCAGCCCCAGCATTTT. Translating it yields CASSQRAGGGNQPQHF.

The rearrangement uses TRBV11-2 and TRBJ1-3; D is uncertain. CDR1 is SGHAT, CDR2 FQNNGV, per germline. This CDR3 has 16 residues. V lost 0 bases to trimming and J lost 0 bases, with 9 bases between them. As DNA, the CDR3 is TGTGCCAGCAGCTTAGATTTTTACAGCTCTGGAAACACCATATATTTT. Its translation is CASSLDFYSSGNTIYF. Variable domain in full (rest from reference TRBV11-2 and TRBJ1-3): EAGVAQSPRYKIIEKRQSVAFWCNPISGHATLYWYQQILGQGPKLLIQFQNNGVVDDSQLPKDRFSAERLKGVDSTLKIQPAKLEDSAVYLCASSLDFYSSGNTIYFGEGSWLTVV.